The clone carrying this T cell receptor beta chain was seen many times. Its target is unknown. This entry belongs to a study of T cells in Graves' hyperthyroidism and ophthalmopathy. Trimming cost V 6 bases and J 3 bases, with 9 bases left between them. CDR3 length equals 12 residues. Germline V CDR1 and CDR2: MNHEY, SVGEGT. What was amplified from RNA transcripts were TCR beta CDR3 regions. With the HTBI primer set, the TCR CDR3 went through a first round of RT-PCR. TCRdb re-derived calls from the multiplex PCR reads in MiXCR, one entry per CDR3 protein. The sample comprises about 840,000 distinct CDR3 sequences, over 35% of which are singletons, and around 10% rests with the top ten. Study-level findings and limits: Also found in blood were most expanded thyroid clonotypes above 0.001.

Sequencing was performed on blood. The genes are TRBV6-2 or TRBV6-3 and TRBJ2-7; tentative D call: TRBD1 (6 bases). This receptor was taken from a man between 18 and 29 years old with Graves' hyperthyroidism. CDR3 coding DNA: TGTGCCAGCAGAGGACAGATCTACGAGCAGTACTTC. Translating gives CASRGQIYEQYF.